One and the same sample provided the 8 T cell receptor beta chains below, sequenced in a study of T-cell memory formation after mild COVID-19. TCRdb ran MiXCR on the 5' RACE reads and lists one entry per CDR3 protein. The table includes around 300,000 distinct CDR3 sequences, more than 15% detected once. Sequencing input: PBMCs or a T cell subset sorted from them (not recorded which). Receptor source: a man aged 18 to 29 who had mild COVID-19 (a few samples of this study predate the infection). Cell type and time point are not known.

V usage is TRBV7-3 and J usage is TRBJ1-6; perhaps TRBD1 as D (5 bases). Germline values: CDR1 SGHTA, CDR2 FQGTGA. The germline V and J ends were trimmed by 2 bases and 9 bases, with 14 bases remaining between them. The CDR3 has 15 amino acids. The CDR3 sequence is CASSLGGGRSSPLHF. The CDR3 bases are TGTGCCAGCAGCTTAGGTGGGGGTAGAAGTTCACCCCTCCACTTT.

This sequence joins TRBV7-2 and TRBJ2-1; 10 bases align to TRBD2. Germline trimming cut 1 base from V and 3 bases from J; bases unmatched to any gene: 3. Germline values: CDR1 SGHTA, CDR2 FQGNSA. This CDR3 comprises 16 residues. CDR3: CASSLEIAGGYNEQFF. In nucleotides, the CDR3 is TGTGCCAGCAGCTTAGAGATAGCGGGGGGCTACAATGAGCAGTTCTTC.

The rearrangement links TRBV20-1 to TRBJ2-5; 7 nucleotides align to TRBD1. The CDR3 length is 16 residues. After removal of 6 bases from V and 0 bases from J, the junction contained 13 bases not matched to a gene. Germline-derived CDR1 and CDR2 are DFQATT and SNEGSKA (reference sequence). The CDR3 protein is CSARPLRDRDQETQYF. CDR3 nucleotides: TGCAGTGCCCGACCCCTAAGAGACAGGGACCAAGAGACCCAGTACTTC.

This clonotype was detected many times. The genes are TRBV6-4 and TRBJ1-1; the D is unclear. V was pared by 6 bases and J by 0 bases, with 8 bases between. Germline CDR1 and CDR2: MRHNA and SNTAGT. This CDR3 is built from 13 residues. Here the CDR3 DNA reads TGTGCCAGCAGCGCGCAGGTGAACACTGAAGCTTTCTTT. Protein sequence: CASSAQVNTEAFF.

V and J are TRBV20-1 and TRBJ2-3, with 8 bases lining up with TRBD2. The V gene end was trimmed by 5 bases and the J gene end by 2 bases; junction bases not matched to a gene: 6. The CDR3 is 14 residues long. Germline V CDR1 and CDR2: DFQATT, SNEGSKA (reference sequence). CDR3 DNA sequence: TGCAGTGCTTTCAGCGGGGGACCCACAGATACGCAGTATTTT. It encodes CSAFSGGPTDTQYF.

The J gene is TRBJ1-4, the V gene TRBV24-1, with TRBD1 as a possible D gene (6 bases). Germline V gene lookup returns CDR1 KGHDR and CDR2 SFDVKD. The CDR3 totals 14 residues. V was pared by 4 bases and J by 7 bases, with 12 bases between. DNA of the CDR3: TGTGCCACCAGTGACGATACAGGGAGTGAAAAACTGTTTTTT. Translated: CATSDDTGSEKLFF.

The rearrangement links TRBV20-1 to TRBJ2-2, with 9 positions matching TRBD2. The CDR3 is made up of 15 amino acids. The germline CDR1 and CDR2 sequences are DFQATT and SNEGSKA (reference sequence). The J segment lost 6 bases and the V segment lost 2 bases, leaving 7 bases of the junction unmatched. The DNA of the CDR3 is TGCAGTGCTAGAAAGAGCGGGGGGAGATCCGGGGAGCTGTTTTTT. Translated: CSARKSGGRSGELFF.

This clonotype has more than one count but fewer than ten. The V call is TRBV10-3, the J call TRBJ2-3; TRBD2 matches at 8 bases. The ends lost 4 bases at V and 4 bases at J; junction bases unmatched: 7. CDR1 and CDR2 (germline): ENHRY, SYGVKD. The CDR3 loop spans 15 amino acids. The CDR3 is CAISVGGGNADTQYF. In nucleotides, the CDR3 is TGTGCCATCAGTGTGGGCGGGGGGAACGCAGATACGCAGTATTTT.